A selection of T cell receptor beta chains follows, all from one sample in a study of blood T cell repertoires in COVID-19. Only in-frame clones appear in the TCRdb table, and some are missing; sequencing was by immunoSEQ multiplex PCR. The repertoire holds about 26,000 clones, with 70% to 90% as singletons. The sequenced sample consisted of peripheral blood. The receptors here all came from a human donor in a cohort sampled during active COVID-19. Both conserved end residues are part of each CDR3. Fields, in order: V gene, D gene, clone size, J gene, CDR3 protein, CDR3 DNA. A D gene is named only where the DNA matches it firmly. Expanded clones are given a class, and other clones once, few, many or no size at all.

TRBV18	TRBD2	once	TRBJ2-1	CASSPLPREGNEQFF	TGTGCCAGCTCACCCCTCCCGAGGGAGGGTAATGAGCAGTTCTTC
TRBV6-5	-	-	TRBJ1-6	CASIDTGEWSPLHF	TGTGCCAGCATCGATACGGGGGAGTGGTCACCCCTCCACTTT
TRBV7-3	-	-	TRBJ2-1	CASSLAGTDSYNEQFF	TGTGCCAGCAGCTTGGCCGGGACTGACTCCTACAATGAGCAGTTCTTC
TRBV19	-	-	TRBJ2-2	CASSPGHNTGELFF	TGTGCCAGTAGTCCGGGACACAACACCGGGGAGCTGTTTTTT
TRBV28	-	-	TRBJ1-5	CASSFSTERNQPQHF	TGTGCCAGCAGTTTTTCGACAGAACGCAATCAGCCCCAGCATTTT
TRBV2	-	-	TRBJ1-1	CASHPTGGGLGTEAFF	TGTGCCAGCCACCCGACGGGGGGAGGACTTGGCACTGAAGCTTTCTTT
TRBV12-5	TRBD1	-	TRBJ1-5	CASGPSTGSANQPQHF	TGTGCTAGTGGTCCCTCGACAGGGTCGGCCAATCAGCCCCAGCATTTT
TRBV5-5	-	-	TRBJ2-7	CASSLEGTYEQYF	TGTGCCAGCAGCTTAGAGGGTACCTACGAGCAGTACTTC
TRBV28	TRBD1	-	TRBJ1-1	CASSFHRGSSGTEAFF	TGTGCCAGCAGTTTTCACAGGGGGAGTTCTGGCACTGAAGCTTTCTTT
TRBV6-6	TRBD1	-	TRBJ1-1	CASSHTGTGGNTEAFF	TGTGCCAGCAGCCACACCGGGACAGGGGGTAACACTGAAGCTTTCTTT
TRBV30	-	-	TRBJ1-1	CAWTRKQMNTEAFF	TGTGCCTGGACCCGAAAACAGATGAACACTGAAGCTTTCTTT
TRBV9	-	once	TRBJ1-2	CASSVNQGNYGYTF	TGTGCCAGCAGCGTAAATCAGGGCAACTATGGCTACACCTTC
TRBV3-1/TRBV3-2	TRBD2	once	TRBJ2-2	CASSQGTSGALRTGELFF	TGTGCCAGCAGCCAAGGGACTAGCGGGGCCCTGAGAACCGGGGAGCTGTTTTTT
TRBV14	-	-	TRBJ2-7	CASGGAYEQYF	TGTGCCAGCGGAGGAGCATACGAGCAGTACTTC
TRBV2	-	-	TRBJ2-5	CASSEFRDSQQETQYF	TGTGCCAGCAGTGAGTTTCGGGACTCGCAACAAGAGACCCAGTACTTC
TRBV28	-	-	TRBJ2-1	CASNRGAREQFF	TGTGCCAGCAATCGGGGGGCGCGTGAGCAGTTCTTC
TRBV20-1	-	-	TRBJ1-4	CSASTRNEKLFF	TGCAGTGCTAGTACCAGAAATGAAAAACTGTTTTTT
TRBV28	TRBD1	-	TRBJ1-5	CASSFRDRGNQPQHF	TGTGCCAGCAGTTTTAGGGACAGGGGCAATCAGCCCCAGCATTTT
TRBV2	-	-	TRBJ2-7	CASSEGRQSYEQYF	TGTGCCAGCAGTGAAGGCCGCCAGTCCTACGAGCAGTACTTC
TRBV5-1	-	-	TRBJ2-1	CASSPTAYRTNSYNEQFF	TGCGCCAGCAGCCCGACTGCTTACAGGACGAACTCCTACAATGAGCAGTTCTTC
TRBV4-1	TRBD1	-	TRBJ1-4	CASSQETGGEATNEKLFF	TGCGCCAGCAGCCAAGAGACAGGGGGCGAAGCAACTAATGAAAAACTGTTTTTT
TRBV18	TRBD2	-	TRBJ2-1	CASSPTGTSLVGEQFF	TGTGCCAGCTCACCAACCGGGACTAGTTTGGTTGGTGAGCAGTTCTTC
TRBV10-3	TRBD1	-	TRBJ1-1	CAISESGQEHTEAFF	TGTGCCATCAGTGAGTCGGGACAGGAGCACACTGAAGCTTTCTTT
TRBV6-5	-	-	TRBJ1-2	CASLVYSNYGYTF	TGTGCCAGCCTGGTCTATTCTAACTATGGCTACACCTTC
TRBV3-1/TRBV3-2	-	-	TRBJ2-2	CASSQHTGSGELFF	TGTGCCAGCAGCCAACACACAGGGTCCGGGGAGCTGTTTTTT
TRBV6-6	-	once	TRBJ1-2	CASSVDGGRRYGYTF	TGTGCCAGCAGCGTGGACGGGGGGCGCCGGTATGGCTACACCTTC